This TCR beta chain was identified in a study of CD8+CD57+ T cells in acquired aplastic anemia. This clonotype appeared many times. The template used for profiling TCR beta VDJ and CDR3 was genomic DNA. TCRdb called the reads again in MiXCR, with one record for every CDR3 protein. The sample holds some 220,000 distinct CDR3 sequences, almost 35% seen once. CDR1 MGHRA and CDR2 YSYEKL come from the germline V gene. V lost 1 base, J lost 4 bases, and 7 bases lay in between. CDR3 length: 13 amino acids. The specimen sequenced was sorted CD4+, CD8+, or CD8+CD57+ T cells (not recorded which) from PBMCs. This TCR was sampled from a human donor in good health, serving as a control. The rearrangement joins TRBV4-1 to TRBJ1-2, with D unclear. The CDR3, as DNA: TGCGCCAGCAGCCAAGTCGCGGCCTATGGCTACACCTTC. It is translated as CASSQVAAYGYTF.